Listed below are T cell receptor beta chains from one sample, sequenced in a study of beta chain features in type 1 diabetes. Libraries were prepared by immunoSEQ multiplex PCR; TCRdb keeps only in-frame clonotypes and omits some of them. The sample yields about 210,000 clones, 9.5% to 13% seen once. Specimen: central memory CD4+ T cells from blood. The receptors come from a man younger than 35 in good health. The CDR3 runs from the conserved cysteine through the conserved F or W. The order of the fields is clone size, V gene, D gene, CDR3 length, J gene, CDR3 DNA, CDR3 protein. The D gene is left open where the match is weak. A clone size is listed for some rows: how often the clone was seen (once, few, many), or a class if it is expanded.

clone_size: few
v_call: TRBV29-1
d_call: TRBD1
cdr3_length: 13
j_call: TRBJ1-4
cdr3_nt: TGCAGCGTGCTAGACAGGGATAGTGAAAAACTGTTTTTT
cdr3_aa: CSVLDRDSEKLFF

clone_size: NA
v_call: TRBV10-3
d_call: NA
cdr3_length: 14
j_call: TRBJ1-1
cdr3_nt: TGTGCCATCAGTGAGTCGGACGGGGACACTGAAGCTTTCTTT
cdr3_aa: CAISESDGDTEAFF

clone_size: few
v_call: TRBV7-9
d_call: TRBD1
cdr3_length: 15
j_call: TRBJ1-5
cdr3_nt: TGTGCCAGCAGCGACCGGGACAGGGGTGATCAGCCCCAGCATTTT
cdr3_aa: CASSDRDRGDQPQHF

clone_size: NA
v_call: TRBV29-1
d_call: NA
cdr3_length: 12
j_call: TRBJ2-5
cdr3_nt: TGCAGCGGTGAGCCAGGTCAAGAGACCCAGTACTTC
cdr3_aa: CSGEPGQETQYF

clone_size: NA
v_call: TRBV30
d_call: NA
cdr3_length: 11
j_call: TRBJ1-4
cdr3_nt: TGTGCCGCTGAACTAAACAGAGAACTGTTTTTT
cdr3_aa: CAAELNRELFF

clone_size: few
v_call: TRBV28
d_call: NA
cdr3_length: 14
j_call: TRBJ2-7
cdr3_nt: TGTGCCAGCAGTCAATTAGTGAGGTCCTACGAGCAGTACTTC
cdr3_aa: CASSQLVRSYEQYF

clone_size: NA
v_call: TRBV30
d_call: NA
cdr3_length: 11
j_call: TRBJ2-7
cdr3_nt: TGTGCGCGGGACCAATGCTACGAGCAGTACTTC
cdr3_aa: CARDQCYEQYF

clone_size: few
v_call: TRBV6-1
d_call: TRBD1
cdr3_length: 14
j_call: TRBJ1-5
cdr3_nt: TGTGCCAGCAGTCAAACAGGGGTGAATCAGCCCCAGCATTTT
cdr3_aa: CASSQTGVNQPQHF

clone_size: few
v_call: TRBV9
d_call: NA
cdr3_length: 15
j_call: TRBJ1-3
cdr3_nt: TGTGCCAGCAGCGTAGAGACAGGCTCTGGAAACACCATATATTTT
cdr3_aa: CASSVETGSGNTIYF

clone_size: NA
v_call: TRBV6-1
d_call: TRBD2
cdr3_length: 15
j_call: TRBJ2-7
cdr3_nt: TGTGCCAGCATCGTCCGACTAGCGGGAGGGCGTGAGCAGTACTTC
cdr3_aa: CASIVRLAGGREQYF

clone_size: NA
v_call: TRBV7-2
d_call: NA
cdr3_length: 15
j_call: TRBJ1-2
cdr3_nt: TGTGCCAGCAGCTTAGGCATCCGGACAGACTATGGCTACACCTTC
cdr3_aa: CASSLGIRTDYGYTF

clone_size: NA
v_call: TRBV7-3
d_call: NA
cdr3_length: 13
j_call: TRBJ1-2
cdr3_nt: TGTGCCAGCAGCTTAACAGGGGGAGATGGCTACACCTTC
cdr3_aa: CASSLTGGDGYTF

clone_size: NA
v_call: TRBV29-1
d_call: NA
cdr3_length: 12
j_call: TRBJ2-2
cdr3_nt: TGCAGCGTTGGCGGTGGCACCGGGGAGCTGTTTTTT
cdr3_aa: CSVGGGTGELFF

clone_size: NA
v_call: TRBV19
d_call: NA
cdr3_length: 13
j_call: TRBJ2-7
cdr3_nt: TGTGCCAGTAGTCTCGGACAGAACTACGAGCAGTACTTC
cdr3_aa: CASSLGQNYEQYF

clone_size: NA
v_call: TRBV6-1
d_call: NA
cdr3_length: 15
j_call: TRBJ2-6
cdr3_nt: TGTGCCAGCAGTGATGCCAGTTCTGGGGCCAACGTCCTGACTTTC
cdr3_aa: CASSDASSGANVLTF

clone_size: NA
v_call: TRBV7-9
d_call: NA
cdr3_length: 14
j_call: TRBJ2-1
cdr3_nt: TGTGCCAGCAGCCCCCCGGCAGGGAGCTATGAGCAGTTCTTC
cdr3_aa: CASSPPAGSYEQFF

clone_size: few
v_call: TRBV29-1
d_call: TRBD1
cdr3_length: 14
j_call: TRBJ2-5
cdr3_nt: TGCAGCGCATTCATAACAGGGGCCCAAGAGACCCAGTACTTC
cdr3_aa: CSAFITGAQETQYF

clone_size: NA
v_call: TRBV27
d_call: TRBD1
cdr3_length: 13
j_call: TRBJ1-2
cdr3_nt: TGTGCCAGCAGAGACCCAGGGGGAAGCGGCTACACCTTC
cdr3_aa: CASRDPGGSGYTF

clone_size: NA
v_call: TRBV5-6
d_call: NA
cdr3_length: 14
j_call: TRBJ2-3
cdr3_nt: TGTGCCAGCAGCTTGGCTAGCGGCACAGATACGCAGTATTTT
cdr3_aa: CASSLASGTDTQYF

clone_size: few
v_call: TRBV7-9
d_call: NA
cdr3_length: 14
j_call: TRBJ2-7
cdr3_nt: TGTGCCAGCAGCTTAGCGAGGTTCGGGATGGAGCAGTACTTC
cdr3_aa: CASSLARFGMEQYF

clone_size: NA
v_call: TRBV30
d_call: NA
cdr3_length: 14
j_call: TRBJ1-5
cdr3_nt: TGTGCCTGGAGTGGGGGGTATAGCAATCAGCCCCAGCATTTT
cdr3_aa: CAWSGGYSNQPQHF

clone_size: once
v_call: TRBV10-3
d_call: NA
cdr3_length: 15
j_call: TRBJ2-5
cdr3_nt: TGTGCCATCACCTCGGATCAGGGGCGCGGGGAGACCCAGTACTTC
cdr3_aa: CAITSDQGRGETQYF

clone_size: few
v_call: TRBV15
d_call: NA
cdr3_length: 16
j_call: TRBJ2-5
cdr3_nt: TGTGCCACCAGCAGAGATCAGCCAGCTATACAAGAGACCCAGTACTTC
cdr3_aa: CATSRDQPAIQETQYF

clone_size: few
v_call: TRBV30
d_call: NA
cdr3_length: 11
j_call: TRBJ1-2
cdr3_nt: TGTGCCTGGAGTCCAGGCGGGGGCTACACCTTC
cdr3_aa: CAWSPGGGYTF

clone_size: few
v_call: TRBV10-3
d_call: NA
cdr3_length: 13
j_call: TRBJ2-3
cdr3_nt: TGTGCCATCAGTGAACTTGTCGGAGATACGCAGTATTTT
cdr3_aa: CAISELVGDTQYF

clone_size: NA
v_call: TRBV7-2
d_call: NA
cdr3_length: 16
j_call: TRBJ2-5
cdr3_nt: TGTGCCAGCAGCTTAGGGCCGCAGGGGCGACAAGAGACCCAGTACTTC
cdr3_aa: CASSLGPQGRQETQYF

clone_size: NA
v_call: TRBV28
d_call: TRBD1
cdr3_length: 15
j_call: TRBJ1-1
cdr3_nt: TGTGCCAGCAGTTTTAACAGGGGAATAGGAACTGAAGCTTTCTTT
cdr3_aa: CASSFNRGIGTEAFF

clone_size: NA
v_call: TRBV9
d_call: NA
cdr3_length: 13
j_call: TRBJ1-2
cdr3_nt: TGTGCCAGCAGCGCCCCCGACTCGTATGGCTACACCTTC
cdr3_aa: CASSAPDSYGYTF

clone_size: NA
v_call: TRBV30
d_call: NA
cdr3_length: 12
j_call: TRBJ2-2
cdr3_nt: TGTGCCTGGAGTGATGTCCCCGGGGAGCTGTTTTTT
cdr3_aa: CAWSDVPGELFF

clone_size: few
v_call: TRBV5-1
d_call: NA
cdr3_length: 13
j_call: TRBJ2-5
cdr3_nt: TGCGCCAGCAGCTTGTCAGGGCCAGAGACCCAGTACTTC
cdr3_aa: CASSLSGPETQYF

clone_size: few
v_call: TRBV7-2
d_call: NA
cdr3_length: 15
j_call: TRBJ2-1
cdr3_nt: TGTGCCAGCAGCTTAGTCCTGGGATCCTACAATGAGCAGTTCTTC
cdr3_aa: CASSLVLGSYNEQFF

clone_size: many
v_call: TRBV10-3
d_call: TRBD1
cdr3_length: 13
j_call: TRBJ1-5
cdr3_nt: TGTGCCATCAGTGAGGACAGGGGTCAGCCCCAGCATTTT
cdr3_aa: CAISEDRGQPQHF

clone_size: NA
v_call: TRBV6-5
d_call: NA
cdr3_length: 12
j_call: TRBJ1-5
cdr3_nt: TGTGCCAGCAGGGGGAGCAATCAGCCCCAGCATTTT
cdr3_aa: CASRGSNQPQHF

clone_size: NA
v_call: TRBV5-4
d_call: NA
cdr3_length: 15
j_call: TRBJ2-6
cdr3_nt: TGTGCCAGCAGCCTTGAGTCTGCCGGGGCCAACGTCCTGACTTTC
cdr3_aa: CASSLESAGANVLTF

clone_size: NA
v_call: TRBV2
d_call: NA
cdr3_length: 12
j_call: TRBJ2-7
cdr3_nt: TGTGCCAGCAGCGAGGGGGCCTACGAGCAGTACTTC
cdr3_aa: CASSEGAYEQYF

clone_size: few
v_call: TRBV21-1
d_call: NA
cdr3_length: 12
j_call: TRBJ1-4
cdr3_nt: TGTGCCAGCAGCAAAGTAATCCCGTTACTGTTTTTT
cdr3_aa: CASSKVIPLLFF

clone_size: many
v_call: TRBV5-1
d_call: NA
cdr3_length: 16
j_call: TRBJ2-1
cdr3_nt: TGCGCCAGCAGCGTCTTCGACAGGGGAGGGGGCAATGAGCAGTTCTTC
cdr3_aa: CASSVFDRGGGNEQFF

clone_size: NA
v_call: TRBV15
d_call: TRBD2
cdr3_length: 16
j_call: TRBJ2-5
cdr3_nt: TGTGCCACCAGCCCCGCGGGAGGGCAGGGGCAAGAGACCCAGTACTTC
cdr3_aa: CATSPAGGQGQETQYF

clone_size: few
v_call: TRBV10-1
d_call: TRBD2
cdr3_length: 13
j_call: TRBJ2-5
cdr3_nt: TGCGCCAGCGCGCGACTAGCGGGGGAGACCCAGTACTTC
cdr3_aa: CASARLAGETQYF

clone_size: NA
v_call: TRBV25-1
d_call: TRBD1
cdr3_length: 14
j_call: TRBJ1-2
cdr3_nt: TGTGCCAGCAGTGCTAGACAGGGGATCTATGGCTACACCTTC
cdr3_aa: CASSARQGIYGYTF

clone_size: few
v_call: TRBV29-1
d_call: NA
cdr3_length: 14
j_call: TRBJ1-1
cdr3_nt: TGCAGCGTTGAGGTCGGGTTAGATCACACTGAAGCTTTCTTT
cdr3_aa: CSVEVGLDHTEAFF

clone_size: NA
v_call: TRBV7-9
d_call: NA
cdr3_length: 16
j_call: TRBJ2-1
cdr3_nt: TGTGCCAGCAGCTTAGTCAAGGAGGCTAGACACAATGAGCAGTTCTTC
cdr3_aa: CASSLVKEARHNEQFF